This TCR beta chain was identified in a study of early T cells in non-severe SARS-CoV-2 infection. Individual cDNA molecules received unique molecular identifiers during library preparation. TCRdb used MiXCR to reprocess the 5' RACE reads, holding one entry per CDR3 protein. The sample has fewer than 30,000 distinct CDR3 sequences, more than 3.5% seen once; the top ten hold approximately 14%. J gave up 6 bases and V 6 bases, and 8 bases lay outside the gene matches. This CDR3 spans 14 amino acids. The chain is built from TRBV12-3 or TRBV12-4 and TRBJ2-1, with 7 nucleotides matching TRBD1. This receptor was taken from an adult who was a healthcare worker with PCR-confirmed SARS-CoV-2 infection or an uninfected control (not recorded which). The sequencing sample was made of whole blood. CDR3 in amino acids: CASRFRGQSNEQFF. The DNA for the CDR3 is TGTGCCAGCAGATTCAGGGGACAGTCCAATGAGCAGTTCTTC.